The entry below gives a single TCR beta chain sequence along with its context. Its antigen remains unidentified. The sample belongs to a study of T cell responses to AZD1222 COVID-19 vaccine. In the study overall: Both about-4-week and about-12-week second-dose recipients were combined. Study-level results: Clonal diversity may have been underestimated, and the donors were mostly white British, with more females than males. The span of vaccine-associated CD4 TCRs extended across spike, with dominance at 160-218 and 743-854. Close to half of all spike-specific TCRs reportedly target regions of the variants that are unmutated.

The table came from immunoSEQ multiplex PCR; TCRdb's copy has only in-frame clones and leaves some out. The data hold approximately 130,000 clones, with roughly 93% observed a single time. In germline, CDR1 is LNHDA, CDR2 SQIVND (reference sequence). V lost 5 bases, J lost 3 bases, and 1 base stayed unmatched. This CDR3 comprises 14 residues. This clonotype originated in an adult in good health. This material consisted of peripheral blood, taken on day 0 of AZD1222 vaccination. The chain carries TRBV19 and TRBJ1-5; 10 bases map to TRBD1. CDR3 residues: CASSGTGDNQPQHF. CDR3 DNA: TGTGCCAGTAGTGGGACAGGGGACAATCAGCCCCAGCATTTT.